This T cell receptor beta chain was sequenced in a study of long-term antiretroviral therapy in people with HIV. Notes on the study in general: Relative to transplant donor controls, diversity remained lower despite increasing after ART. Collection spanned 2004 to 2017; ART regimens may be less effective than current ones.

The CDR3 loop spans 17 amino acids. Germline CDR1 and CDR2: SGDLS and YYNGEE. A v3.0 immunoSEQ assay was performed at survey level. Sequencing was performed with immunoSEQ multiplex PCR; in TCRdb, only in-frame clones are kept and a portion is missing. The table has roughly 7,200 clones, approximately 76% seen once; the top ten hold 30%. Remarks on this clone: Its cognate antigen is unknown.

The rearrangement joins TRBV9 to TRBJ2-7; TRBD1 agrees at 10 bases. The J call is uncertain, as TRBJ2-5 better fits the DNA end. The sequencing used unsorted PBMCs, collected 0.2 years after starting antiretroviral therapy. The sequence was obtained from a man aged 40-49 years with HIV. The CDR3 is CASSARVRQGAPETQYF. CDR3 DNA: TGTGCCAGCAGCGCCCGGGTACGACAGGGGGCCCCAGAGACCCAGTACTTC.